The rows below give T cell receptor beta chains drawn from one sample of a study of blood T cell repertoires in COVID-19. Sequencing was performed with immunoSEQ multiplex PCR; in TCRdb, only in-frame clones are kept and a portion is missing. The table has 94,000 or so clones, about 91% seen once. Sequences were obtained from peripheral blood. Receptors originate from a woman in her 70s with acute or convalescent COVID-19. The CDR3 runs from the conserved cysteine through the conserved F or W. A D gene is named only where the DNA matches it firmly. Only some rows state a clone size, as once, few, many or a class for expanded clones.

.,17,TRBJ2-2,TRBV11-2,TRBD1,TGTGCCAGCAGCTTCACCCGGGACAGGGCCAACGCCGGGGAGCTGTTTTTT,CASSFTRDRANAGELFF
.,15,TRBJ2-7,TRBV6-1,.,TGTGCCAGCAGTGAGTTGACAGGGACTTTCTACGAGCAGTACTTC,CASSELTGTFYEQYF
.,15,TRBJ1-2,TRBV7-9,TRBD1,TGTGCCAGCAGCGCCTCGACAGGGGTGGGCTATGGCTACACCTTC,CASSASTGVGYGYTF
once,15,TRBJ1-1,TRBV6-6,.,TGTGCCAGCAGTTACTCGTTCAGATCGAACACTGAAGCTTTCTTT,CASSYSFRSNTEAFF
.,15,TRBJ1-3,TRBV6-5,.,TGTGCCAGCAGTCTAAACAGGGACGCTGGAAACACCATATATTTT,CASSLNRDAGNTIYF
.,15,TRBJ2-7,TRBV9,.,TGTGCCAGCAGCGCCGGGACTGTCTCGTTCGTGGGGGTGTACTTC,CASSAGTVSFVGVYF
.,12,TRBJ2-3,TRBV2,.,TGTGCCAGCAAGGCCGGGACAGATACGCAGTATTTT,CASKAGTDTQYF
.,14,TRBJ1-3,TRBV14,.,TGTGCCAGCAGCCAAGATAACAGGGGAAACACCATATATTTT,CASSQDNRGNTIYF
.,14,TRBJ2-1,TRBV27,.,TGTGCCAGCAGTGTAGCGGCCTTGTACAATGAGCAGTTCTTC,CASSVAALYNEQFF
.,12,TRBJ1-2,TRBV6-5,.,TGTGCCAGCAGTTACCTCGGAGGGGGCTACACCTTC,CASSYLGGGYTF
.,19,TRBJ2-7,TRBV11-2,.,TGTGCCAGCAGCTTATCGGGAAATGTATCCCCCGATAACTCCTACGAGCAGTACTTC,CASSLSGNVSPDNSYEQYF
.,16,TRBJ2-5,TRBV27,TRBD2,TGTGCCAGCAGGCCGCTACTAGCGCAAGGAGAGGAGACCCAGTACTTC,CASRPLLAQGEETQYF
.,14,TRBJ2-3,TRBV15,TRBD2,TGTGCCACCGGGCGGGGGAAAAACACAGATACGCAGTATTTT,CATGRGKNTDTQYF
.,15,TRBJ1-2,TRBV6-6,.,TGTGCCAGCAGAAGTTCAGGGGATTTTAACTATGGCTACACCTTC,CASRSSGDFNYGYTF
.,12,TRBJ2-1,TRBV6-6,TRBD1,TGTGCCAGCAGTTACCTGGGACAGGGGCAGTTCTTC,CASSYLGQGQFF
.,16,TRBJ1-3,TRBV5-1,.,TGCGCCAGCAGCTTGGGCGAGCGGTACTCTGGAAACACCATATATTTT,CASSLGERYSGNTIYF
.,13,TRBJ1-1,TRBV5-1,.,TGCGCCAGCAGCTTGGAACGGGTTTCTGAAGCTTTCTTT,CASSLERVSEAFF
.,15,TRBJ2-3,TRBV5-1,.,TGCGCCAGCAGCTTGGACAGGTCCACAACAGATACGCAGTATTTT,CASSLDRSTTDTQYF
.,11,TRBJ2-7,TRBV2,.,TGTGCCAGCAGTGAATCGGGGGAGCAGTACTTC,CASSESGEQYF
.,15,TRBJ1-2,TRBV7-2,.,TGTGCCAGCAGCGAGACTTTTGGGGCAGTATATGGCTACACCTTC,CASSETFGAVYGYTF
.,18,TRBJ1-6,TRBV7-9,TRBD1,TGTGCCAGCAGCCGGGACAGGGCCTTACCCCCCTATAATTCACCCCTCCACTTT,CASSRDRALPPYNSPLHF
.,12,TRBJ1-3,TRBV12-3/TRBV12-4,.,TGTGCCAGCACCGTACTTGGAAACACCATATATTTT,CASTVLGNTIYF
.,16,TRBJ2-3,TRBV6-5,TRBD2,TGTGCCAGCAGTTACTCGACGAGCGGGGGCACAGATACGCAGTATTTT,CASSYSTSGGTDTQYF
.,16,TRBJ2-7,TRBV27,.,TGTGCCAGCAGTCCCACGGACAGTCAGGGCGGGTACGAGCAGTACTTC,CASSPTDSQGGYEQYF
once,16,TRBJ1-1,TRBV9,TRBD1,TGTGCCAGCAGCGTAGAGGACAGGGGGCCGTACACTGAAGCTTTCTTT,CASSVEDRGPYTEAFF
.,15,TRBJ1-2,TRBV27,.,TGTGCCAGCAGTGACTGGGGGGGAGGTTTCTATGGCTACACCTTC,CASSDWGGGFYGYTF
.,13,TRBJ2-7,TRBV29-1,.,TGCAGCGCCGCTGCTACTTTCTCCTACGAGCAGTACTTC,CSAAATFSYEQYF
.,12,TRBJ2-7,TRBV18,.,TGTGCCAGCTCACCTAATCAGGTGGAGCAGTACTTC,CASSPNQVEQYF
.,14,TRBJ1-1,TRBV9,.,TGTGCCAGCAGCCCCGACAGTCACACTCGCGAGGCTTTCTTT,CASSPDSHTREAFF
.,15,TRBJ2-2,TRBV19,TRBD2,TGTGCCAGTAGAACTAGCGGGGGGAACACCGGGGAGCTGTTTTTT,CASRTSGGNTGELFF
.,14,TRBJ2-1,TRBV5-5,.,TGTGCCAGCAGCTTGTTCGGCTCCTACAATGAGCAGTTCTTC,CASSLFGSYNEQFF
.,13,TRBJ1-2,TRBV10-2,.,TGCGCCAGCAGTCAGGGTTTCATCTATGGCTACACCTTC,CASSQGFIYGYTF
.,13,TRBJ2-7,TRBV2,TRBD1,TGTGCCAGTCGGACAGGGATGTCCTACGAGCAGTACTTC,CASRTGMSYEQYF
.,13,TRBJ1-2,TRBV5-4,.,TGTGCCAGCAGCTTGGCCGTAGACTATGGCTACACCTTC,CASSLAVDYGYTF
.,15,TRBJ2-5,TRBV9,TRBD2,TGTGCCAGCAGCGGGGAGGGACTAGCGGAAGAGACCCAGTACTTC,CASSGEGLAEETQYF
.,14,TRBJ1-5,TRBV28,TRBD1,TGTGCCAGCCGAACAGGGGGCCTAGGGCAGCCCCAGCATTTT,CASRTGGLGQPQHF
.,12,TRBJ1-2,TRBV10-3,.,TGTGCCATCAGTCAGGGAAATAATGGCTACACCTTC,CAISQGNNGYTF
.,15,TRBJ2-1,TRBV5-1,TRBD2,TGCGCCAGCAGCTTACTAGCGGGGGCCTACAATGAGCAGTTCTTC,CASSLLAGAYNEQFF
.,16,TRBJ1-6,TRBV1,.,TGCACCAGCAGCCAAACAGGGAATTCCTATAATTCACCCCTCCACTTT,CTSSQTGNSYNSPLHF
.,16,TRBJ2-2,TRBV29-1,TRBD2,TGCAGCGTTGAAAGATTAGCGGGAACGGGGACCGGGGAGCTGTTTTTT,CSVERLAGTGTGELFF
.,15,TRBJ1-2,TRBV18,.,TGTGCCAGCTCACCTATTGACAGCCCTAACTATGGCTACACCTTC,CASSPIDSPNYGYTF
.,13,TRBJ2-5,TRBV29-1,TRBD1,TGCAGCGTGGGGGACAGTTCCAGAGAGACCCAGTACTTC,CSVGDSSRETQYF